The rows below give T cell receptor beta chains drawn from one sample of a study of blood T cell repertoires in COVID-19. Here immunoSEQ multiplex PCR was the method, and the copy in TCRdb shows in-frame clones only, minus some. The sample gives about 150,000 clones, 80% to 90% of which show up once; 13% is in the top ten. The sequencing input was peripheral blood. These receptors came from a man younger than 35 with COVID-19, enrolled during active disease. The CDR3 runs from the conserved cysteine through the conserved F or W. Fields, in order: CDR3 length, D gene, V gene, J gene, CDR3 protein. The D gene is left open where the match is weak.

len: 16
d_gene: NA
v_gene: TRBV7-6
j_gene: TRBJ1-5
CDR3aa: CASSLGPRLANQPQHF

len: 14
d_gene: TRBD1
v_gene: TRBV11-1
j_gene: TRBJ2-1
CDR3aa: CASSSAGGRNEQFF

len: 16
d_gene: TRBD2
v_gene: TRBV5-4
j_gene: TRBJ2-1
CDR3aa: CASSLLRERGDNEQFF

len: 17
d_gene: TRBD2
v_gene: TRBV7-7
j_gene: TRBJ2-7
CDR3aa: CASSYQNGLAANYEQYF

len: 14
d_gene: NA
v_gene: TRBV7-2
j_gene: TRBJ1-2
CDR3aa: CASSPGGRLYGYTF

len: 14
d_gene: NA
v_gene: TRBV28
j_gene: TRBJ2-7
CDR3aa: CASSWSGGSYEQYF

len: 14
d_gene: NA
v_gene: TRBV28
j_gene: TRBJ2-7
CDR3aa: CASSHPRAGVEQYF

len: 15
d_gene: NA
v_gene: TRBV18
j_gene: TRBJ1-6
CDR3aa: CASSPPGRGDSPLHF

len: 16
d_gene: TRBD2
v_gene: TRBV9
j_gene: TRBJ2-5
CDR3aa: CASSAPGEGWKETQYF

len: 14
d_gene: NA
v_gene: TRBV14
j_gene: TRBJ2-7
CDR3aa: CASSQRWLPYEQYF

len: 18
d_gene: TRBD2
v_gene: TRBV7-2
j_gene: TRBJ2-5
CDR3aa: CASSLGTSGTRLGETQYF

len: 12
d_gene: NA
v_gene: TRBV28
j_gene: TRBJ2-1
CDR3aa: CASRSPGNEQFF

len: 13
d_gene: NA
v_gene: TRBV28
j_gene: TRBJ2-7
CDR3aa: CASSLWASYEQYF

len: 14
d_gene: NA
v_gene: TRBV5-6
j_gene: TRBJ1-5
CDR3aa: CASTLLRSNQPQHF

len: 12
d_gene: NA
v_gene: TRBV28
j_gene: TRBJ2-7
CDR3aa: CASRSGSYEQYF

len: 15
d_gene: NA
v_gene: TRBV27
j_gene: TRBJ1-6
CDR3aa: CASTAASSYNSPLHF

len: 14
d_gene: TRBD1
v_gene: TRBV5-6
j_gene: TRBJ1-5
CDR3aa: CASSFGTGVQPQHF

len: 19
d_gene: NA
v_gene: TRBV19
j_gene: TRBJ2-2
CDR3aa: CASSIDGGQSVRNTGELFF

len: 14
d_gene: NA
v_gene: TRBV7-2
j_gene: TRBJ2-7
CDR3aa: CASSFAREAYEQYF

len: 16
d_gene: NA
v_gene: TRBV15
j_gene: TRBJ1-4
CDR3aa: CATSYTIPATNEKLLF

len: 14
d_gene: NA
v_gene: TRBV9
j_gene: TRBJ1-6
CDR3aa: CASSVASPNSPLHF

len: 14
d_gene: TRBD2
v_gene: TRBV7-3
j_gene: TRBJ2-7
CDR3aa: CASSLTSASYEQYF

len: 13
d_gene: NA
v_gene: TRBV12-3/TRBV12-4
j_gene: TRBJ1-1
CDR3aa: CASTWRVNTEAFF

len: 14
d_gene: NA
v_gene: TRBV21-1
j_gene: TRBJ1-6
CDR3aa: CASSNGQPGSPLHF

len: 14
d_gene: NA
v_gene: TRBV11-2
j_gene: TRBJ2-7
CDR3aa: CASRRFGHPYEQYF

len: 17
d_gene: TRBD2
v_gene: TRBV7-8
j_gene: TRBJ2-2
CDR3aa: CASSSPSGSPNTGELFF

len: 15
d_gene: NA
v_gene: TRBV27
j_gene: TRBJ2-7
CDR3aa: CASRRTSGSSYEQYF

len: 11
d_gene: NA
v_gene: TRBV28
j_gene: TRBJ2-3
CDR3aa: CASNRVDTQYF

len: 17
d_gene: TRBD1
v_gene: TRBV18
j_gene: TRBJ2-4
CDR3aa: CASSPIPGQTAKNIQYF

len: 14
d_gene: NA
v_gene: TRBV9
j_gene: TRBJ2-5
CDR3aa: CASSVGGDQETQYF

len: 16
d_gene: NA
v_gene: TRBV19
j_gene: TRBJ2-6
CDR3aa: CASSIEGSSGANVLTF

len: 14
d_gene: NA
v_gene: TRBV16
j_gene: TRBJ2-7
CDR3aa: CASSLHAGSYEQYF

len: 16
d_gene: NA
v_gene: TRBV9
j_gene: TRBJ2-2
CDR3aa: CASSTIGRADTGELFF

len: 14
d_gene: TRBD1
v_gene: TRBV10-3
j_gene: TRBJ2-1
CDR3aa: CAISVRQGDGEQFF

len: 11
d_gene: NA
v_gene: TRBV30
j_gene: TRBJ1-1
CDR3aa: CAWTHAREAFF

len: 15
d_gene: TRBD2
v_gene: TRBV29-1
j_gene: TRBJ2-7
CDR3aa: CSVARAGGQPYEQYF

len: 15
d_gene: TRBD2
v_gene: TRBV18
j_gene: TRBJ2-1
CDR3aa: CASSPSGRALNEQFF

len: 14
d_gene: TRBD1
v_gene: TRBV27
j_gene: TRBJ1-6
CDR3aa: CASTTPGQGKDLHF

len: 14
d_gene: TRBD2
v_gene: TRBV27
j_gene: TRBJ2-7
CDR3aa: CASSRLPGGYEQYF

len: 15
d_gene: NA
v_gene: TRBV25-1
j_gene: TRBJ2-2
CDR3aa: CASSGQGWNTGELFF

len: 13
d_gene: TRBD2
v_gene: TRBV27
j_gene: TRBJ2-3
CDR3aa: CASRTSLTDTQYF

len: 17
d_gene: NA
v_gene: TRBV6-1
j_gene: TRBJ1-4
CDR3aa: CASSAGHTAPGNEKLFF

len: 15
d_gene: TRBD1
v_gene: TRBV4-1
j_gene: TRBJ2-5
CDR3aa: CASSPRQGVGETQYF

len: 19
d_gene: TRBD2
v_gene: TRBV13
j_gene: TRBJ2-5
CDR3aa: CASSLLGLFQREGPRTQYF

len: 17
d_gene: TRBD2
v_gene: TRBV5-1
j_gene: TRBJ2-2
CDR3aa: CASSLAPGLAGTGELFF

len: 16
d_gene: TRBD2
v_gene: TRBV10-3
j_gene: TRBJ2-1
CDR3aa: CAISESASGNYNEQFF

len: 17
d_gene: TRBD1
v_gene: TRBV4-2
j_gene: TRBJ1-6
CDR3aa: CASSQGSGDRPNSPLHF

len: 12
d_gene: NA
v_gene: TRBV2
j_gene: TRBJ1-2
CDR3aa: CASSGDTLGYTF

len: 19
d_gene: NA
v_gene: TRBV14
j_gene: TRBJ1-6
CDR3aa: CASSPGRDTRSSYNSPLHF

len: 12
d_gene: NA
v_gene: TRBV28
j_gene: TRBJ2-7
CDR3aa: CAISLASDEQYF